The 5 T cell receptor beta chains in this list originate from one sample, sequenced in a study of metastatic and nonmetastatic thyroid tumors. TCRdb called clones again from the PCR reads with MiXCR. The repertoire holds 20,000 or so clones, with under 25% as singletons. No patient received treatment before thyroid surgery. Sample: adjacent normal tissue. These receptors came from a female donor with papillary thyroid cancer or a benign thyroid nodule (not recorded which). Some clones in this sample may be carry-over from other donors' samples.

This sequence joins TRBV7-2 and TRBJ2-7; D is uncertain. From germline, CDR1 is SGHTA and CDR2 FQGNSA. Trimming left V 5 bases short and J 6 bases short, with 14 bases between. The CDR3 extends over 13 amino acids. The CDR3 here is CASSPRRSLEQYF. Here the CDR3 DNA reads TGTGCCAGCAGCCCCCGCAGGTCCCTCGAGCAGTACTTC. Full variable domain (missing parts from reference TRBV7-2 and TRBJ2-7): GAGVSQSPSNKVTEKGKDVELRCDPISGHTALYWYRQSLGQGLEFLIYFQGNSAPDKSGLPSDRFSAERTGGSVSTLTIQRTQQEDSAVYLCASSPRRSLEQYFGPGTRLTVT.

Here the CDR3 reads CSAAGGISYNEQFF. CDR3 in DNA: TGCAGCGCGGCGGGAGGGATATCCTACAATGAGCAGTTCTTC. The chain recombines TRBV20-1 with TRBJ2-1; 9 bases are shared with TRBD2. The CDR3 extends over 14 amino acids. From germline, CDR1 is DFQATT and CDR2 SNEGSKA (reference sequence).

The chain is built from TRBV11-3 and TRBJ1-6, with D hard to call. Germline V lookup: CDR1 SGHNT, CDR2 YENEEA. CDR3 size: 12 residues. Trimming took 6 bases from V and 13 from J, leaving 13 bases between them. CDR3 protein: CASRMGGGPLHF. DNA for the CDR3: TGTGCCAGCAGGATGGGTGGAGGTCCCCTCCACTTT.

With respect to this clone: Mismatch with germline at one junction end may stem from a read error. The chain links TRBV10-2 to TRBJ2-7; D uncertain. The CDR3 sequence is 17 residues long. Germline V lookup: CDR1 WSHSY, CDR2 SAAADI. CDR3: CASSEHYSVQRTYEPYF. CDR3 coding DNA: TGCGCCAGCAGTGAACACTACAGCGTGCAAAGAACCTACGAGCCGTACTTC.

This clone occurred a few times. The V and J genes are TRBV5-6 and TRBJ1-1; D unresolved. CDR1 is SGHDT, CDR2 YYEEEE, per germline. Between the trimmed V and J ends, which lost 4 bases and 8 bases, there was a span of 15 bases. The CDR3 is made up of 13 amino acids. The CDR3 DNA follows: TGTGCCAGCAGCCCCCCCTTGGGAAGAGAAGCTTTCTTT. The encoded protein is CASSPPLGREAFF.